What follows are 6 T cell receptor beta chains derived from one specimen sequenced in a study of early T cells in non-severe SARS-CoV-2 infection. TCRdb itself ran the 5' RACE reads through MiXCR, one entry per CDR3 protein. Of under 85,000 distinct CDR3 sequences in the sample, around 14% were seen once. Sequencing was done on a sample of whole blood. The source of these receptors is an adult who was a healthcare worker with PCR-confirmed SARS-CoV-2 infection or an uninfected control (not recorded which).

This clonotype has more than one count but fewer than ten. The rearrangement links TRBV29-1 to TRBJ2-3, with D perhaps TRBD1 or TRBD2 (5 bases each). The CDR3 covers 11 residues. Per the germline V gene, CDR1 is SQVTM and CDR2 is ANQGSEA. Trimming pared 8 bases from V and 4 bases from J, leaving 10 bases between. The CDR3 loop is CSSGGADTQYF. For the CDR3, the DNA is TGCAGCTCTGGGGGTGCAGATACGCAGTATTTT.

This clonotype was counted at least ten times. The rearrangement uses TRBV14 and TRBJ2-7; D is unclear. The germline V and J ends were trimmed by 1 base and 2 bases, with 9 bases remaining between them. CDR1 and CDR2 (germline): SGHDN, FVKESK. This CDR3 has 14 residues. CDR3: CASSQGFIPYEQYF. The CDR3, as DNA: TGTGCCAGCAGCCAAGGCTTTATACCCTACGAGCAGTACTTC.

This clonotype has just a few counts. The rearrangement uses TRBV7-2 and TRBJ2-7; D is uncertain. The CDR3 length is 15 residues. With 1 base removed from V and 0 bases from J, the gap between germline ends came to 10 bases. CDR1 and CDR2 from the germline V gene are SGHTA and FQGNSA. The CDR3 sequence is CASSLELGYSYEQYF. CDR3 nucleotide sequence: TGTGCCAGCAGCTTAGAGCTGGGGTACTCCTACGAGCAGTACTTC.

This clonotype has a handful of counts. The rearrangement joins TRBV29-1 to TRBJ2-3; 7 bases map to TRBD2. CDR1 is SQVTM, CDR2 ANQGSEA, per germline. The CDR3 runs to 13 residues. Trimming at V came to 1 base and at J to 14 bases, leaving 12 bases not matched to a gene. The CDR3 here is CSVEGQIWTSPYF. DNA for the CDR3: TGCAGCGTTGAAGGCCAAATCTGGACTAGTCCGTATTTT.

This sequence joins TRBV6-1 and TRBJ2-2; 8 bases align to TRBD1. This CDR3 spans 15 amino acids. J lost 4 bases, V lost 5 bases, and 6 bases had no gene match. The germline CDR1 and CDR2 sequences are MNHNS and SASEGT. The CDR3 region has the DNA TGTGCCAGCAGTTCCAGGGGGCGCGGCACCGGGGAGCTGTTTTTT. Translation gives CASSSRGRGTGELFF.

This chain connects TRBV10-3 to TRBJ1-5; a weak D match, TRBD1 (6 bases). The germline CDR1 and CDR2 sequences are ENHRY and SYGVKD. The CDR3 runs 14 residues. With 10 bases removed from V and 7 bases from J, the gap between germline ends came to 20 bases. The CDR3 nucleotides read TGTGCCACCGCCGGATTGGGGGCCAAGCAGCCCCAGCATTTT. The encoded protein is CATAGLGAKQPQHF.